This T cell receptor beta chain was documented in a study of CD8 T cells in Susac syndrome. Study-level results: Individuals included in the TCR sequencing and HLA analysis were acknowledged by the study to be relatively few in number.

The germline V and J ends were trimmed by 0 bases and 4 bases, with 17 bases remaining between them. This CDR3 has 16 residues. CDR1 and CDR2 from the germline V gene are DFQATT and SNEGSKA (reference sequence). With random hexamers, roughly 0.45 to 1 ug RNA was reverse transcribed. The TCR beta CDR3 was amplified by immunoSEQ multiplex PCR across 54 Vbeta, 13 Jbeta. TCRdb redid the calling of the immunoSEQ multiplex PCR reads with MiXCR, one entry per CDR3 protein. The sample holds 120,000 or so distinct CDR3 sequences, approximately 94% seen once. Details on this clonotype: Its antigen is currently unknown.

Sequencing input: CD4+ T cells from PBMCs. This TCR came from a human donor with multiple sclerosis. The rearrangement uses TRBV20-1 and TRBJ2-3; D not resolved. CDR3 residues: CSARDDKSVGADTQYF. The DNA of the CDR3 is TGCAGTGCTAGAGATGATAAGTCCGTTGGGGCAGATACGCAGTATTTT.